A selection of T cell receptor beta chains follows, all from one sample in a study of T cell responses to AZD1222 COVID-19 vaccine. The assay was immunoSEQ multiplex PCR, and TCRdb's table has in-frame clones only and misses some. This table holds 120,000 to 150,000 clones, around 90% found once. The specimen was peripheral blood, collected 28 days after the second AZD1222 dose. The receptors were sampled from an adult who received the AZD1222 COVID-19 vaccine. CDR3s include the opening cysteine and the closing phenylalanine or tryptophan. The D gene is left open where the match is weak. Size tells how often a clone was seen (once, few, many) or the class of an expanded clone, and some rows leave it out.

J | D | V | size | DNA | CDR3
TRBJ1-1 | - | TRBV6-6 | - | TGTGCCAGCAGTTACTCGATGGTAACCGAAGCTTTCTTT | CASSYSMVTEAFF
TRBJ1-1 | TRBD1 | TRBV6-5 | - | TGTGCCAGCAGTTACTCGTTTTTAGGACCGGGACAGAAAGCTTTCTTT | CASSYSFLGPGQKAFF
TRBJ2-6 | - | TRBV7-3 | - | TGTGCCAGCAGCTTAACTCCCACATCCTCTGGGGCCAACGTCCTGACTTTC | CASSLTPTSSGANVLTF
TRBJ1-2 | - | TRBV23-1 | - | TGCGCCAGCAGTCAATCGACCGAGGTTGGCTACACCTTC | CASSQSTEVGYTF
TRBJ1-1 | - | TRBV9 | - | TGTGCCAGCAGCGTGGTGAGGGACACTGAAGCTTTCTTT | CASSVVRDTEAFF
TRBJ1-5 | - | TRBV15 | - | TGTGCCACCAGCAGAGGATCGGGGGATAGCAATCAGCCCCAGCATTTT | CATSRGSGDSNQPQHF
TRBJ2-3 | TRBD1 | TRBV3-1/TRBV3-2 | - | TGTGCCAGCAGCAAACGACAGGGGGCTGTAGATACGCAGTATTTT | CASSKRQGAVDTQYF
TRBJ1-5 | TRBD1 | TRBV15 | - | TGTGCCACGACCAAGACCTCCGGGACAGGGATCAATCAGCCCCAGCATTTT | CATTKTSGTGINQPQHF
TRBJ1-1 | - | TRBV19 | - | TGTGCCAGTAGTCAACAGTCCCCGAACACTGAAGCTTTCTTT | CASSQQSPNTEAFF
TRBJ2-3 | - | TRBV27 | - | TGTGCCAGCAGTTTAGGCTTAACTAGCACAGATACGCAGTATTTT | CASSLGLTSTDTQYF
TRBJ1-6 | - | TRBV2 | once | TGTGCCAGCCAGGGGTTTAATTCACCCCTCCACTTT | CASQGFNSPLHF
TRBJ1-5 | TRBD1 | TRBV7-9 | - | TGTGCCAGCAGCTTGGGACAGGGGGATCCAAGCAATCAGCCCCAGCATTTT | CASSLGQGDPSNQPQHF
TRBJ1-3 | - | TRBV6-5 | once | TGTGCCAGCAGGAATTACCGACAATCTGGAAACACCATATATTTT | CASRNYRQSGNTIYF
TRBJ1-5 | - | TRBV23-1 | - | TGCGCCAGCAGTCAAAGGGGCGGGAACAGGGATAGCAATCAGCCCCAGCATTTT | CASSQRGGNRDSNQPQHF
TRBJ2-2 | - | TRBV15 | - | TGTGCCACCACCCCCGGGGGGCGGAACACCGGGGAGCTGTTTTTT | CATTPGGRNTGELFF
TRBJ2-3 | - | TRBV19 | - | TGTGCCAGTAGTCCTCGAGGGTACGGCACAGATACGCAGTATTTT | CASSPRGYGTDTQYF
TRBJ2-7 | TRBD2 | TRBV5-1 | - | TGCGCCAGCAGCCCCCTCGCGGGGGGCGGGACGGAGCAGTACTTC | CASSPLAGGGTEQYF